This T cell receptor beta chain is drawn from a study of blood T cell repertoires in COVID-19. The authors' processing: Reference gene primer amplification gave estimated nucleated cell counts. Only in-frame clones appear in the TCRdb table, and some are missing; sequencing was by immunoSEQ multiplex PCR. The D gene and trimming were derived from the DNA, and the V and J assignments and clone size from that table. Of almost 200,000 clones listed, roughly 80% are singletons. This clone has a single count. While infection was still active, Seattle patients were enrolled and then followed longitudinally. Trimming stripped 8 bases from V and 0 bases from J, with 14 bases between. CDR1 is ENHRY and CDR2 is SYGVKD in the germline V gene. The CDR3 totals 15 residues.

The receptor was isolated from a man aged 60 to 75 with COVID-19, enrolled during active disease. The chain uses TRBV10-3 and TRBJ1-3, with D hard to call. The specimen sequenced was peripheral blood. The CDR3 reads CAIRQAGDSGNTIYF. In DNA form, the CDR3 reads TGTGCCATCCGACAAGCGGGTGACTCTGGAAACACCATATATTTT.